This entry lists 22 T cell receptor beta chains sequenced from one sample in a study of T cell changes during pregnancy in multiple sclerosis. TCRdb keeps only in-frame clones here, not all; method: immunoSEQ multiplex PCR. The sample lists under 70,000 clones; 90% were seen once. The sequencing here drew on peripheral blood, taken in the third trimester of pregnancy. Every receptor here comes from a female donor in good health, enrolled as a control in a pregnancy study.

CDR3 sequence: CASSLGGARAEAFF. CDR3 sequence (DNA): TGTGCCAGCAGCTTGGGTGGGGCCCGGGCTGAAGCTTTCTTT. V usage is TRBV5-6 and J usage is TRBJ1-1, with D possibly TRBD1 on 5 matching bases. Trimming pared 0 bases from V and 6 bases from J, leaving 12 bases between. CDR1 SGHDT and CDR2 YYEEEE come from the germline V gene. CDR3 length equals 14 residues. Based on the CDR3 plus reference TRBV5-6 and TRBJ1-1, the full variable domain is DAGVTQSPTHLIKTRGQQVTLRCSPKSGHDTVSWYQQALGQGPQFIFQYYEEEERQRGNFPDRFSGHQFPNYSSELNVNALLLGDSALYLCASSLGGARAEAFFGQGTRLTVV.

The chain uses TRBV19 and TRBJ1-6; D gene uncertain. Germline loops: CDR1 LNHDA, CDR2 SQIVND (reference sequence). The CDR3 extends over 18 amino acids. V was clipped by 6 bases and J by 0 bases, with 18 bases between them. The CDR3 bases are TGTGCCAGTAGCACTCTCTGGCAGGATAGCTCCTATAATTCACCCCTCCACTTT. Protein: CASSTLWQDSSYNSPLHF. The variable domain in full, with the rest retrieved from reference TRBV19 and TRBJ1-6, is DGGITQSPKYLFRKEGQNVTLSCEQNLNHDAMYWYRQDPGQGLRLIYYSQIVNDFQKGDIAEGYSVSREKKESFPLTVTSAQKNPTAFYLCASSTLWQDSSYNSPLHFGNGTRLTVT.

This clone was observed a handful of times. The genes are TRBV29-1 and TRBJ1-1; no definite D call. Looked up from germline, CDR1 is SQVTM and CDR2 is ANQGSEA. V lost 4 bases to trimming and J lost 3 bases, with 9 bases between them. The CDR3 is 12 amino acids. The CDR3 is CSVGREYTEAFF. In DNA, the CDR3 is TGCAGCGTTGGGAGGGAGTACACTGAAGCTTTCTTT.

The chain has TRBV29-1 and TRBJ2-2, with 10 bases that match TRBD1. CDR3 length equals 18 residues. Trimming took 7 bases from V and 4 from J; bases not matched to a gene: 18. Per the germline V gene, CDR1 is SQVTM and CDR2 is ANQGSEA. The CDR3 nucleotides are TGCAGCGCGAGGGGACTGGAGACAGGGGGCTTCGGCACCGGGGAGCTGTTTTTT. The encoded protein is CSARGLETGGFGTGELFF.

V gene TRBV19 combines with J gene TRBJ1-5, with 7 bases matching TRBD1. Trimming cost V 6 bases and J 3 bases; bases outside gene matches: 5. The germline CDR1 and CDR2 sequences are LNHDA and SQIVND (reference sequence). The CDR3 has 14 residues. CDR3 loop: CASSSTGPNQPQHF. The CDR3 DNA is TGTGCCAGTAGCTCGACAGGGCCCAATCAGCCCCAGCATTTT.

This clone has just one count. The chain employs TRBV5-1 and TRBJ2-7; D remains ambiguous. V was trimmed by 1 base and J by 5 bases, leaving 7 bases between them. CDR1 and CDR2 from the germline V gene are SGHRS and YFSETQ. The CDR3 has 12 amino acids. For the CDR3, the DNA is TGCGCCAGCAGCTTGAGCTCTGACGAGCAGTACTTC. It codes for CASSLSSDEQYF.

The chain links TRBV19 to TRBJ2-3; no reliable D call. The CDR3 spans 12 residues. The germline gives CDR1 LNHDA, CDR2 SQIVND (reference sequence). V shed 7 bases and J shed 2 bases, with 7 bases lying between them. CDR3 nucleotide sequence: TGTGCCAGTAATTCCTACACAGATACGCAGTATTTT. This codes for CASNSYTDTQYF. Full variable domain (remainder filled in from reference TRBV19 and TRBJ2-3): DGGITQSPKYLFRKEGQNVTLSCEQNLNHDAMYWYRQDPGQGLRLIYYSQIVNDFQKGDIAEGYSVSREKKESFPLTVTSAQKNPTAFYLCASNSYTDTQYFGPGTRLTVL.

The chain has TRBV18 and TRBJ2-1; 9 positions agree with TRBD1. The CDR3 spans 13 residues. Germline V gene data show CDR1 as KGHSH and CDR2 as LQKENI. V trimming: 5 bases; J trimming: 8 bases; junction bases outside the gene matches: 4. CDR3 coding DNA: TGTGCCAGCTCAATCCGGGACAGGGATGAGCAGTTCTTC. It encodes CASSIRDRDEQFF.

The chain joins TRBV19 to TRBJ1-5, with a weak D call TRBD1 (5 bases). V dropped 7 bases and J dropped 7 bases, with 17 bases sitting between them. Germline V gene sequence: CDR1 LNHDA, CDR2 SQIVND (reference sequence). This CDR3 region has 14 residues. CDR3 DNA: TGTGCCAGTATGGGGAGGGGAACTTGGCAGCCCCAGCATTTT. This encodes CASMGRGTWQPQHF.

CDR3 in DNA: TGTGCCAGCAGTGACTCGGAGGGGCTTGAGCAGTACTTC. It is translated as CASSDSEGLEQYF. The chain uses TRBV6-4 and TRBJ2-7; D might be TRBD2 (6 bases). The CDR3 covers 13 residues. CDR1 is MRHNA and CDR2 is SNTAGT in the germline V gene. V was pared by 0 bases and J by 7 bases, with 10 bases between.

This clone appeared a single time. The CDR3 bases are TGTGCCAGCAGCAGGGGGGACAGGGGGACAGATACGCAGTATTTT. Its translation is CASSRGDRGTDTQYF. The V gene is TRBV21-1, the J gene TRBJ2-3; the table's TRBD1 call for D was not verified on the DNA. TRBV21-1 is termed a pseudogene. This CDR3 is built from 15 residues.

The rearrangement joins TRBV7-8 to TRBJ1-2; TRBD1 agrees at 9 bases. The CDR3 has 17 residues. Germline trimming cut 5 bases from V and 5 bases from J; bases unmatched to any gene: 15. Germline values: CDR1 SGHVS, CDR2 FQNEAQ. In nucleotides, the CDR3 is TGTGCCAGCAGCCCCCGGGACAGGGTGAGCGTAGGATATGGCTACACCTTC. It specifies CASSPRDRVSVGYGYTF.

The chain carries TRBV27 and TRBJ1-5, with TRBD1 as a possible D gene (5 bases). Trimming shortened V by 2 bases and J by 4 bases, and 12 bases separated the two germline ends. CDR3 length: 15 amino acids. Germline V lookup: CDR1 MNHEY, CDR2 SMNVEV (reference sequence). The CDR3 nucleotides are TGTGCCAGCAGTTTAGATTGGGGCCCGAATCAGCCCCAGCATTTT. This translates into CASSLDWGPNQPQHF.

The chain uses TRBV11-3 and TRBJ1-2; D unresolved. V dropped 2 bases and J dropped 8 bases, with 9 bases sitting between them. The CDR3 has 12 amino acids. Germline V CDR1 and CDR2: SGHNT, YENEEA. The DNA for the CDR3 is TGTGCCAGCAGCTTAAAGGGAGGCGGCTACACCTTC. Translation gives CASSLKGGGYTF. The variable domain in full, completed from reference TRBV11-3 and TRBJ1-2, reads EAGVVQSPRYKIIEKKQPVAFWCNPISGHNTLYWYLQNLGQGPELLIRYENEEAVDDSQLPKDRFSAERLKGVDSTLKIQPAELGDSAVYLCASSLKGGGYTFGSGTRLTVV.

The chain's CDR3 is CASSQGGGPGNTIYF. In DNA, the CDR3 is TGCGCCAGCAGCCAAGGGGGGGGCCCTGGAAACACCATATATTTT. The V gene is TRBV4-3, the J gene TRBJ1-3, with D possibly matching TRBD1 (6 bases). The germline gives CDR1 LGHNA, CDR2 YSLEER. V lost 1 base to trimming and J lost 2 bases, with 9 bases between them. CDR3 length: 15 amino acids.

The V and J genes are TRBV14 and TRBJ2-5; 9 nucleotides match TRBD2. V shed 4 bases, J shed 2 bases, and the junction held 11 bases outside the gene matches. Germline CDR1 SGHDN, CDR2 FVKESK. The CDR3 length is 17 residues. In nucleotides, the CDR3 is TGTGCCAGCAGCCCCGCCCGGAGACTAGCGGCTCAAGAGACCCAGTACTTC. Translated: CASSPARRLAAQETQYF.

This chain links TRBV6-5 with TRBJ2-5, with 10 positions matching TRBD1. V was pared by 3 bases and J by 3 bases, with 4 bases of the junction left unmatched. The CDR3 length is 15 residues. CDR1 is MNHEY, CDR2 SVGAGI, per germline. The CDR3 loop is CASSYSGTGEETQYF. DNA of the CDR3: TGTGCCAGCAGTTATTCCGGGACAGGGGAAGAGACCCAGTACTTC.

CDR3 sequence: CASSLRDRGLYEQYF. For the CDR3, the DNA is TGTGCCAGCAGCCTCCGGGACAGGGGACTCTACGAGCAGTACTTC. The chain has TRBV6-1 and TRBJ2-7; 10 bases are a match to TRBD1. Germline V lookup: CDR1 MNHNS, CDR2 SASEGT. The CDR3 is 15 amino acids. V gave up 6 bases and J gave up 3 bases; unmatched junction bases: 8.

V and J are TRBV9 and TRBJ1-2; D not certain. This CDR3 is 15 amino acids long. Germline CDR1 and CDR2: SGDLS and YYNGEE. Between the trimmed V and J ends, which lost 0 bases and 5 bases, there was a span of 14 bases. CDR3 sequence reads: CASSVDQRLPYGYTF. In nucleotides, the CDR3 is TGTGCCAGCAGCGTAGACCAGCGGCTACCATATGGCTACACCTTC.

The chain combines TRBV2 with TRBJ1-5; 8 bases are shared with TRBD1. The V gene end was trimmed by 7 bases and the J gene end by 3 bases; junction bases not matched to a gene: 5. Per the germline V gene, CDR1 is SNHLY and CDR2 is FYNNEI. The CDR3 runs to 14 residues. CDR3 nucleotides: TGTGCCAGCACCCCGGACAGGGTCAATCAGCCCCAGCATTTT. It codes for CASTPDRVNQPQHF.

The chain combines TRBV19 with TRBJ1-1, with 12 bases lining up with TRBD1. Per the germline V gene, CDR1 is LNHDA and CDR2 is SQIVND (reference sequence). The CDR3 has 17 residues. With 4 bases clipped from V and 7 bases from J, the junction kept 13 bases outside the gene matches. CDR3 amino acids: CASSTHSGTGGRNEAFF. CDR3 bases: TGTGCCAGTAGTACTCACTCCGGGACAGGGGGCCGGAATGAAGCTTTCTTT. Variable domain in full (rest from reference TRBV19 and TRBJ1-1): DGGITQSPKYLFRKEGQNVTLSCEQNLNHDAMYWYRQDPGQGLRLIYYSQIVNDFQKGDIAEGYSVSREKKESFPLTVTSAQKNPTAFYLCASSTHSGTGGRNEAFFGQGTRLTVV.

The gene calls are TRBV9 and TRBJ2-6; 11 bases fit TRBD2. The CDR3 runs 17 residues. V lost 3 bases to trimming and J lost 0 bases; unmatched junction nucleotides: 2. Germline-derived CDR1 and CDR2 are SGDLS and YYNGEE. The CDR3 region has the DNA TGTGCCAGCAGCGGACTAGCGGGGAGCTCTGGGGCCAACGTCCTGACTTTC. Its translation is CASSGLAGSSGANVLTF.